This is a list of T cell receptor beta chains from one sample in a study of CD8 T cells in ankylosing spondylitis. TCRdb called the 5' RACE reads again in MiXCR, with one record for every CDR3 protein. This repertoire shows under 300,000 distinct CDR3 sequences, around 9.1% found once; its top ten account for nearly 7%. Sample: blood, either unsorted or a sorted T cell fraction (not recorded which). These receptors were collected from a male donor with ankylosing spondylitis or in good health (not recorded which). Each CDR3 is given with its conserved first and last residue. D genes are given only for firm matches. For some rows the clone size is stated as once, few or many, or as a class when expanded; others skip it.

d_gene,j_gene,v_gene,abundance,len,CDR3aa,CDR3nt
TRBD1,TRBJ1-2,TRBV20-1,many,14,CSARGDSAPHGYTF,TGCAGTGCTAGGGGGGACAGCGCACCTCATGGCTACACCTTC
NA,TRBJ1-2,TRBV4-2,NA,15,CASSQEVTSNYGYTF,TGTGCCAGCAGCCAAGAGGTAACGTCTAACTATGGCTACACCTTC
NA,TRBJ1-1,TRBV5-1,many,13,CASSRELNTEAFF,TGCGCCAGCAGCCGGGAACTGAACACTGAAGCTTTCTTT
TRBD2,TRBJ2-1,TRBV9,many,16,CASSVSSLAGYNEQFF,TGTGCCAGCAGCGTAAGTAGTCTAGCGGGATACAATGAGCAGTTCTTC
NA,TRBJ2-6,TRBV5-6,few,15,CASSLKQSGANVLTF,TGTGCCAGCAGCTTGAAGCAGTCTGGGGCCAACGTCCTGACTTTC
NA,TRBJ1-2,TRBV7-3,many,12,CASGAGDRGYTF,TGTGCCAGCGGGGCAGGGGATAGGGGCTACACCTTC
NA,TRBJ2-5,TRBV20-1,NA,14,CSASNRGSQETQYF,TGCAGTGCTAGTAATCGAGGATCGCAAGAGACCCAGTACTTC
NA,TRBJ2-1,TRBV29-1,many,15,CSVAHVTTNLNEQFF,TGCAGCGTTGCCCACGTAACTACAAATCTTAATGAGCAGTTCTTC
NA,TRBJ2-3,TRBV18,few,14,CASSPVARKDTQYF,TGTGCCAGCTCACCAGTTGCCCGAAAGGATACGCAGTATTTT
TRBD1,TRBJ2-1,TRBV7-2,few,12,CASSATGGEQFF,TGTGCCAGCAGCGCGACAGGGGGTGAGCAGTTCTTC
NA,TRBJ2-1,TRBV7-9,few,16,CASSPLRGGSYNEQFF,TGTGCCAGCAGCCCCCTGCGAGGGGGGTCCTACAATGAGCAGTTCTTC
TRBD2,TRBJ2-1,TRBV28,many,17,CASSLFLAGDGDNEQFF,TGTGCCAGCAGTTTATTCCTAGCGGGTGATGGGGACAATGAGCAGTTCTTC
NA,TRBJ1-6,TRBV30,NA,14,CAWSGPPNNSPLHF,TGTGCCTGGAGTGGACCCCCAAATAATTCACCCCTCCACTTT
TRBD2,TRBJ2-5,TRBV5-6,NA,14,CASSHGGTQETQYF,TGTGCCAGCAGCCACGGGGGGACCCAAGAGACCCAGTACTTC
NA,TRBJ2-1,TRBV3-1,NA,17,CASCPAGPPEHRNEQFF,TGTGCCAGCTGCCCGGCGGGGCCTCCAGAGCATCGGAATGAGCAGTTCTTC
TRBD1,TRBJ2-5,TRBV4-2,many,14,CASSQGSGDRSQYF,TGTGCCAGCAGCCAAGGGTCGGGGGACAGGAGCCAGTACTTC
NA,TRBJ2-3,TRBV7-4,many,12,CASSEGTDTQYF,TGTGCCAGCAGCGAGGGAACAGATACGCAGTATTTT
NA,TRBJ1-1,TRBV5-6,many,16,CASSYFRDRGYGEAFF,TGTGCCAGCAGCTACTTTCGGGACCGCGGTTACGGGGAAGCTTTCTTT
NA,TRBJ1-1,TRBV4-1,many,14,CASSQETAYTEAFF,TGCGCCAGCAGCCAAGAGACGGCCTACACTGAAGCTTTCTTT
NA,TRBJ2-5,TRBV7-8,NA,14,CASNRGAAGETQYF,TGTGCCAGCAATAGAGGAGCGGCAGGAGAGACCCAGTACTTC
TRBD2,TRBJ2-5,TRBV12-3/TRBV12-4,many,15,CASKDVAGEEETQYF,TGTGCCAGCAAAGACGTTGCGGGAGAGGAGGAGACCCAGTACTTC
TRBD2,TRBJ2-7,TRBV20-1,many,12,CSAFGTTYEQYF,TGCAGTGCGTTCGGGACTACCTACGAGCAGTACTTC
TRBD1,TRBJ2-5,TRBV20-1,few,15,CSAHPPGQGVETQYF,TGCAGTGCCCACCCTCCGGGACAGGGGGTAGAGACCCAGTACTTC
NA,TRBJ1-3,TRBV7-7,many,15,CASSQGSSSGNTIYF,TGTGCTAGCAGCCAAGGGTCTAGCTCTGGAAACACCATATATTTT
NA,TRBJ2-5,TRBV20-1,many,15,CSALSISGGQETQYF,TGCAGTGCTCTGTCAATTTCCGGGGGCCAAGAGACCCAGTACTTC
TRBD2,TRBJ2-1,TRBV5-1,many,20,CASSLDLAGVGGSSYNEQFF,TGCGCCAGCAGCTTGGATCTAGCGGGAGTGGGTGGCAGCTCCTACAATGAGCAGTTCTTC
NA,TRBJ2-5,TRBV7-2,many,13,CASSSVNEETQYF,TGTGCCAGCAGCTCAGTCAATGAAGAGACCCAGTACTTC
TRBD1,TRBJ2-7,TRBV6-1,many,13,CASRDRYSYEQYF,TGTGCCAGCAGGGACAGGTATTCCTACGAGCAGTACTTC
TRBD1,TRBJ2-7,TRBV5-5,few,14,CASSLVADRGEQYF,TGTGCCAGCAGCTTGGTCGCGGACAGGGGCGAGCAGTACTTC
NA,TRBJ2-3,TRBV5-5,many,14,CASSLDGVGDTQYF,TGTGCCAGCAGCCTCGACGGCGTGGGAGATACGCAGTATTTT
TRBD1,TRBJ1-2,TRBV27,many,14,CASSRGTGAYGYTF,TGTGCCAGCAGTCGTGGGACAGGCGCCTATGGCTACACCTTC
NA,TRBJ2-2,TRBV3-1,many,14,CASSQLSGTGELFF,TGTGCCAGCAGCCAACTATCCGGTACCGGGGAGCTGTTTTTT
NA,TRBJ2-7,TRBV5-1,many,16,CASSLGTIGFSYEQYF,TGCGCCAGCAGCTTGGGGACAATCGGTTTCTCCTACGAGCAGTACTTC
NA,TRBJ2-7,TRBV10-2,many,11,CASSDQREQYF,TGCGCCAGCAGTGATCAGCGGGAGCAGTACTTC
NA,TRBJ2-5,TRBV6-5,few,12,CASSTGAGTQYF,TGTGCCAGCAGCACGGGAGCCGGGACCCAGTACTTC
NA,TRBJ2-1,TRBV11-3,many,14,CASSSPLNYNEQFF,TGTGCCAGCAGCTCCCCACTTAATTACAATGAGCAGTTCTTC
NA,TRBJ2-2,TRBV7-7,many,17,CASSLERPGANTGELFF,TGTGCTAGCAGCTTAGAAAGGCCAGGGGCTAACACCGGGGAGCTGTTTTTT
NA,TRBJ2-5,TRBV9,many,14,CASSVEPTQETQYF,TGTGCCAGCAGCGTAGAGCCAACCCAAGAGACCCAGTACTTC
TRBD1,TRBJ1-4,TRBV7-2,many,14,CASSTGTENEKLFF,TGTGCCAGCAGCACCGGGACAGAAAATGAAAAACTGTTTTTT
NA,TRBJ1-4,TRBV5-6,few,15,CASSVDRSGNEKLFF,TGTGCCAGCAGCGTTGACAGGTCGGGTAATGAAAAACTGTTTTTT
NA,TRBJ1-6,TRBV19,few,16,CASSIEAISYNSPLHF,TGTGCCAGTAGTATAGAGGCGATCTCCTATAATTCACCCCTCCACTTT
TRBD1,TRBJ1-2,TRBV12-3/TRBV12-4,many,13,CASSLQGVGGYTF,TGTGCCAGCAGTCTACAGGGGGTGGGTGGCTACACCTTC
NA,TRBJ2-2,TRBV29-1,many,14,CSVLGQSNTGELFF,TGCAGCGTTCTAGGACAATCGAACACCGGGGAGCTGTTTTTT
NA,TRBJ2-1,TRBV20-1,many,13,CSASRTRVNEQFF,TGCAGTGCTAGCAGGACTCGGGTCAATGAGCAGTTCTTC
NA,TRBJ1-1,TRBV5-6,many,15,CASSLDQAMNTEAFF,TGTGCCAGCAGCTTGGATCAGGCGATGAACACTGAAGCTTTCTTT
NA,TRBJ1-1,TRBV7-8,few,14,CASSPGLMNTEAFF,TGTGCCAGCAGCCCGGGACTGATGAACACTGAAGCTTTCTTT
TRBD1,TRBJ1-1,TRBV6-5,NA,15,CASSHTPGQGSEAFF,TGTGCCAGCAGTCACACACCGGGACAGGGCTCTGAAGCTTTCTTT
NA,TRBJ2-7,TRBV29-1,many,13,CSVVALTSYEQYF,TGCAGCGTCGTGGCCCTTACCTCCTACGAGCAGTACTTC
TRBD1,TRBJ2-3,TRBV24-1,NA,17,CATSDQNRGRRQDTQYF,TGTGCCACCAGTGATCAAAACAGGGGGAGACGACAGGATACGCAGTATTTT
TRBD1,TRBJ1-1,TRBV20-1,many,14,CSANPQGRYTEAFF,TGCAGTGCCAACCCACAGGGGAGGTACACTGAAGCTTTCTTT
NA,TRBJ2-5,TRBV7-8,many,16,CASTPLAGTPQETQYF,TGTGCCAGCACTCCTCTGGCCGGGACTCCGCAAGAGACCCAGTACTTC
TRBD1,TRBJ2-1,TRBV30,many,14,CAWSEGQGVDEQFF,TGTGCCTGGAGTGAAGGACAGGGGGTGGATGAGCAGTTCTTC
TRBD1,TRBJ1-1,TRBV20-1,many,13,CSALDRGPTEAFF,TGCAGTGCCCTCGACAGGGGGCCCACTGAAGCTTTCTTT
TRBD1,TRBJ2-7,TRBV5-8,many,14,CASSDGQGVYEQYF,TGTGCCAGCAGCGACGGACAGGGAGTCTACGAGCAGTACTTC
NA,TRBJ2-3,TRBV2,many,12,CASQADGDTQYF,TGTGCCAGTCAGGCTGACGGGGATACGCAGTATTTT
TRBD2,TRBJ2-1,TRBV5-1,NA,15,CASSRTSGRINEQFF,TGCGCCAGCAGCCGGACTAGCGGGAGGATCAATGAGCAGTTCTTC
NA,TRBJ2-1,TRBV12-3/TRBV12-4,many,12,CASSSVLDEQFF,TGTGCCAGCAGTTCTGTCCTCGATGAGCAGTTCTTC
NA,TRBJ1-1,TRBV7-9,few,15,CASSPGAPLNTEAFF,TGTGCCAGCAGCCCAGGGGCACCTCTGAACACTGAAGCTTTCTTT
TRBD1,TRBJ1-5,TRBV24-1,many,14,CATSQGDSNQPQHF,TGTGCCACCAGTCAGGGGGATAGCAATCAGCCCCAGCATTTT
TRBD1,TRBJ1-6,TRBV28,many,16,CASSSYRGDYNSPLHF,TGTGCCAGCAGTTCCTACAGGGGGGACTATAATTCACCCCTCCACTTT